This T cell receptor (beta chain) was identified during a study of blood T cell repertoires in COVID-19. About the research overall: COVID-19 samples, acute and convalescent, were from the United States, Italy and Spain.

This clone has just one count. CDR1 and CDR2 (germline): LGHDT, YNNKEL (reference sequence). The CDR3 is 15 residues long. Losses at the gene ends were 7 bases for V and 3 bases for J; bases not matched to a gene: 5. Profiled with immunoSEQ multiplex PCR; TCRdb holds only in-frame clones, not every one. The data hold around 700,000 clones, with around 90% observed a single time. The chain is built from TRBV3-1 (or the pseudogene TRBV3-2) and TRBJ1-4; 10 bases agree with TRBD1. The sequence derives from a woman aged 18-30 years with acute or convalescent COVID-19. Sequencing was carried out using peripheral blood. The CDR3 loop is CASNRGQGSNEKLFF. The CDR3 DNA sequence: TGTGCCAGCAACCGGGGACAGGGGTCTAATGAAAAACTGTTTTTT.